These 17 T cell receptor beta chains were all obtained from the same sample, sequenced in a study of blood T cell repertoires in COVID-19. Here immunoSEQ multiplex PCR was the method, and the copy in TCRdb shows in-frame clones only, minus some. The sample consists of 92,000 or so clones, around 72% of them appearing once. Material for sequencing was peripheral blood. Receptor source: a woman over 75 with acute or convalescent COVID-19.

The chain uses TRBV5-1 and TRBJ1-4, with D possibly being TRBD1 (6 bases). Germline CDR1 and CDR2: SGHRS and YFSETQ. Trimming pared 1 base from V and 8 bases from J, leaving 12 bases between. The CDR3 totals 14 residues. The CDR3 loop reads CASSLRAGDEKLFF. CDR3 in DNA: TGCGCCAGCAGCTTGCGGGCAGGGGACGAAAAACTGTTTTTT.

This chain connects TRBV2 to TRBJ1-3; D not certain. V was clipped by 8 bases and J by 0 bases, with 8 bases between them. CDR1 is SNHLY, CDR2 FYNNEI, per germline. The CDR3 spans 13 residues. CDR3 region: CASSPSSGNTIYF. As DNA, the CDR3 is TGTGCCAGCTCGCCGAGCTCTGGAAACACCATATATTTT.

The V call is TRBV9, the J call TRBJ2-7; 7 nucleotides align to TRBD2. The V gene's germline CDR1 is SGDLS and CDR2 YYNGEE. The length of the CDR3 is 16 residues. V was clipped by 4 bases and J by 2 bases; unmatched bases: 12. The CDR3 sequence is CASSKFEGLPTYEQYF. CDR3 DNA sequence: TGTGCCAGCAGCAAATTCGAGGGACTACCCACCTACGAGCAGTACTTC.

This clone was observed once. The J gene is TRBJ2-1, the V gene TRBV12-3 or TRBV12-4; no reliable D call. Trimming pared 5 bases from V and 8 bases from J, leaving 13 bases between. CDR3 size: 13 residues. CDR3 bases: TGTGCCAGCAGTCCCGCCGGGTCCTATGAGCAGTTCTTC. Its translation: CASSPAGSYEQFF.

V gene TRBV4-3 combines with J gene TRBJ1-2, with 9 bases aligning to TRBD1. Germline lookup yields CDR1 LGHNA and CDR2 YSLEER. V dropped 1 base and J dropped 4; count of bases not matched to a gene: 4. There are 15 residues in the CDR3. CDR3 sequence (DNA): TGCGCCAGCAGCCAAGCGACAGGGGGGACCTATGGCTACACCTTC. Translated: CASSQATGGTYGYTF.

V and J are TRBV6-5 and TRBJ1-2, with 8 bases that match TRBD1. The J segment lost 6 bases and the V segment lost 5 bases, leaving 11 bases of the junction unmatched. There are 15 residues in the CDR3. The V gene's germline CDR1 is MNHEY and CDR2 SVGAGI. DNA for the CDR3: TGTGCCAGCAGTACCCCCCGACCGACAGGGGATGGCTACACCTTC. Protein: CASSTPRPTGDGYTF.

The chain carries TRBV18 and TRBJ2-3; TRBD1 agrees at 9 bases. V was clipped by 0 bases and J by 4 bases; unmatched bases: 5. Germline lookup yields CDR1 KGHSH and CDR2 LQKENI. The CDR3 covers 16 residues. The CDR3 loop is CASSPPGTGFADTQYF. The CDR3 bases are TGTGCCAGCTCACCACCCGGGACAGGGTTCGCAGATACGCAGTATTTT.

CDR3 DNA: TGTGCCAGCAGCCAAGCACGTGGGGGCGGCAATCAGCCCCAGCATTTT. Its translation is CASSQARGGGNQPQHF. The V and J genes are TRBV16 and TRBJ1-5, with D maybe TRBD1 (6 bases). Trimming took 2 bases from V and 2 from J, leaving 13 bases between them. CDR3 size: 16 residues. CDR1 is KGHSY and CDR2 is FQNENV in the germline V gene.

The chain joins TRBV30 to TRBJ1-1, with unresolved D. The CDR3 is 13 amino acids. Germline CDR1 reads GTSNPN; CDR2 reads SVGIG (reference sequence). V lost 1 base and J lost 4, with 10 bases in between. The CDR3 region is CAWSGFGGTEAFF. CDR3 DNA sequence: TGTGCCTGGAGTGGTTTCGGAGGCACTGAAGCTTTCTTT.

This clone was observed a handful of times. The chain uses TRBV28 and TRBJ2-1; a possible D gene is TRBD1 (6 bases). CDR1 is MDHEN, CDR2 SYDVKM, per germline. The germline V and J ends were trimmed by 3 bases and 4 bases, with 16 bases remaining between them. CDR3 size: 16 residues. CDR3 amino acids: CASSFWQAGEYNEQFF. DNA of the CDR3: TGTGCCAGCAGTTTTTGGCAGGCAGGGGAGTACAATGAGCAGTTCTTC. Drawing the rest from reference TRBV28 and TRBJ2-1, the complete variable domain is DVKVTQSSRYLVKRTGEKVFLECVQDMDHENMFWYRQDPGLGLRLIYFSYDVKMKEKGDIPEGYSVSREKKERFSLILESASTNQTSMYLCASSFWQAGEYNEQFFGPGTRLTVL.

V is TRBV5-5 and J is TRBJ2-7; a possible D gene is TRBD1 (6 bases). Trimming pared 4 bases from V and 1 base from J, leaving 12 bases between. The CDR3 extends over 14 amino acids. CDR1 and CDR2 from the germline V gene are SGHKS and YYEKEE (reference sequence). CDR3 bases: TGTGCCAGCAGCCCGAGAGGACAGTCCTACGAGCAGTACTTC. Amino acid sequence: CASSPRGQSYEQYF. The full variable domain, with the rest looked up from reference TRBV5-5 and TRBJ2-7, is DAGVTQSPTHLIKTRGQQVTLRCSPISGHKSVSWYQQVLGQGPQFIFQYYEKEERGRGNFPDRFSARQFPNYSSELNVNALLLGDSALYLCASSPRGQSYEQYFGPGTRLTVT.

This CDR3 reads CASSLEGINSPLHF. CDR3 sequence (DNA): TGCGCCAGCAGCTTGGAGGGGATCAATTCACCCCTCCACTTT. V is TRBV5-1 and J is TRBJ1-6; D perhaps matches TRBD1 (5 bases). Trimming cost V 0 bases and J 7 bases, with 8 bases left between them. Per germline, CDR1 SGHRS and CDR2 YFSETQ. The CDR3 loop spans 14 amino acids.

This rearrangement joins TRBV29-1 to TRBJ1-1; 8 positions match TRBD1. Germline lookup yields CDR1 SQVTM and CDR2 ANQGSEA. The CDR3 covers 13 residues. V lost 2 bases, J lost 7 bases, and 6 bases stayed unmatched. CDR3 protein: CSVELTGGNEAFF. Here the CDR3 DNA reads TGCAGCGTTGAATTAACAGGGGGGAATGAAGCTTTCTTT.

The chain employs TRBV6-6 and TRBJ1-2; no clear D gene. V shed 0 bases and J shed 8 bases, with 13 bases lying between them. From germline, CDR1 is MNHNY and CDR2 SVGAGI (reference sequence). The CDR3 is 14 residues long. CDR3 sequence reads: CASSYSGQEVGYTF. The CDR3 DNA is TGTGCCAGCAGTTACTCGGGCCAGGAAGTAGGCTACACCTTC.

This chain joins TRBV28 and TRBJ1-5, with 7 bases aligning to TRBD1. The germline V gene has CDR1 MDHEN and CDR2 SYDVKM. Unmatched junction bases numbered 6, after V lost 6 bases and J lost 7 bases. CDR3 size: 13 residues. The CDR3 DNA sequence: TGTGCCAGCAGACGTACAGGGGTCCAGCCCCAGCATTTT. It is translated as CASRRTGVQPQHF.

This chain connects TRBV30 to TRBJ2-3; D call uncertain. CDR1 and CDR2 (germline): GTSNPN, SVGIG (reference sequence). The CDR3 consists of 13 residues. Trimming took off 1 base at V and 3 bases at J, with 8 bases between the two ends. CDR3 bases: TGTGCCTGGAGTGAAATTGTAACAGATACGCAGTATTTT. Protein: CAWSEIVTDTQYF. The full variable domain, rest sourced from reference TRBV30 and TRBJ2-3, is SQTIHQWPATLVQPVGSPLSLECTVEGTSNPNLYWYRQAAGRGLQLLFYSVGIGQISSEVPQNLSASRPQDRQFILSSKKLLLSDSGFYLCAWSEIVTDTQYFGPGTRLTVL.

The CDR3 region has the DNA TGTGCCAGCAGCTTGGTAGGGAGAATGACCGGGGAGCTGTTTTTT. It translates to CASSLVGRMTGELFF. The chain is built from TRBV5-6 and TRBJ2-2, with D possibly TRBD2 on 5 matching bases. The length of the CDR3 is 15 residues. Germline V gives CDR1 SGHDT, CDR2 YYEEEE. V was shortened by 0 bases and J by 5 bases, with 11 bases between the two germline ends.